Listed below are T cell receptor beta chains from one sample, sequenced in a study of T cell responses to AZD1222 COVID-19 vaccine. Using immunoSEQ multiplex PCR, the repertoire was profiled, and TCRdb retains in-frame clones only, with some absent. The repertoire holds around 100,000 clones, with about 83% as singletons. The sequencing here drew on peripheral blood, taken on day 0 of AZD1222 vaccination. The receptor set was obtained from an adult in good health. Both conserved end residues are part of each CDR3. A D gene is named only where the DNA matches it firmly. Not all rows give a size; the values are once, few, many and, for expanded clones, a class.

size,J,D,V,CDR3,DNA
NA,TRBJ2-1,NA,TRBV24-1,CATSPGEPSREQFF,TGTGCCACCTCACCCGGGGAACCTTCCCGGGAGCAGTTCTTC
NA,TRBJ1-3,NA,TRBV21-1,CASSKSVYTYPGNTIYF,TGTGCCAGCAGCAAATCGGTGTATACTTACCCTGGAAACACCATATATTTT
NA,TRBJ1-2,TRBD1,TRBV10-3,CATLESGTGAYGYTF,TGTGCCACCCTAGAGTCCGGGACAGGCGCTTATGGCTACACCTTC
NA,TRBJ1-6,NA,TRBV14,CASSPGLGVGYNSPLHF,TGTGCCAGCAGCCCCGGTCTCGGGGTCGGGTATAATTCACCCCTCCACTTT
NA,TRBJ1-3,TRBD1,TRBV19,CASSRTGSSGNTIYF,TGTGCCAGTAGCCGGACAGGGAGCTCTGGAAACACCATATATTTT
NA,TRBJ2-1,NA,TRBV11-1,CASSFGTYNEQFF,TGTGCCAGCAGCTTCGGGACCTACAATGAGCAGTTCTTC
NA,TRBJ1-5,NA,TRBV14,CASSESKGRPQHF,TGTGCCAGCAGCGAATCTAAGGGGCGGCCCCAGCATTTT
NA,TRBJ2-2,TRBD1,TRBV2,CASSPSDRAGTGELFF,TGTGCCAGCAGTCCTTCGGACAGGGCGGGCACCGGGGAGCTGTTTTTT
NA,TRBJ2-2,NA,TRBV19,CASSKQPNTGELFF,TGTGCCAGTAGTAAGCAGCCGAACACCGGGGAGCTGTTTTTT
NA,TRBJ1-6,NA,TRBV5-5,CASRGVSSYNSPLHF,TGTGCCAGCCGCGGGGTGAGCTCCTATAATTCACCCCTCCACTTT
NA,TRBJ1-2,TRBD1,TRBV30,CASGTGGYTF,TGTGCCTCTGGGACAGGGGGCTACACCTTC
NA,TRBJ1-4,TRBD1,TRBV27,CASSSTRRAGGHEKLFF,TGTGCCAGCAGTTCCACCCGGCGCGCAGGGGGGCATGAAAAACTGTTTTTT
NA,TRBJ2-1,TRBD1,TRBV30,CAWSVGDRQFF,TGTGCCTGGAGTGTCGGGGACAGGCAGTTCTTC
NA,TRBJ1-1,NA,TRBV15,CATSRMGQNTEAFF,TGTGCCACCAGCAGGATGGGTCAGAACACTGAAGCTTTCTTT
NA,TRBJ2-7,NA,TRBV19,CASSTDLGAYEQYF,TGTGCCAGTAGTACGGACCTAGGGGCCTACGAGCAGTACTTC
NA,TRBJ1-2,NA,TRBV5-1,CASSLSQGYYGYTF,TGCGCCAGCAGCCTCTCACAGGGATACTATGGCTACACCTTC
NA,TRBJ2-1,NA,TRBV28,CAGGTPNYNEQFF,TGTGCCGGGGGGACTCCCAACTACAATGAGCAGTTCTTC
NA,TRBJ2-7,NA,TRBV3-1/TRBV3-2,CASSHPMSPYEQYF,TGTGCCAGCAGCCATCCGATGTCGCCCTACGAGCAGTACTTC
once,TRBJ2-1,TRBD2,TRBV19,CASRAGGRYEQFF,TGTGCCAGTAGGGCGGGGGGGCGCTATGAGCAGTTCTTC
NA,TRBJ2-7,NA,TRBV4-3,CASSQGASYEQYF,TGCGCCAGCAGCCAAGGTGCTTCCTACGAGCAGTACTTC
NA,TRBJ2-7,TRBD2,TRBV5-1,CASSDAGGSYEQYF,TGCGCCAGCAGCGACGCGGGGGGATCCTACGAGCAGTACTTC
NA,TRBJ1-5,NA,TRBV3-1/TRBV3-2,CASSPQRFNQPQHF,TGTGCCAGCAGCCCCCAGCGGTTCAATCAGCCCCAGCATTTT
once,TRBJ2-7,TRBD1,TRBV6-5,CASSQDRGAAYEQYF,TGTGCCAGCAGCCAGGACAGGGGGGCCGCCTACGAGCAGTACTTC
once,TRBJ2-1,NA,TRBV6-5,CASNLGGLDGNEQFF,TGTGCCAGCAACTTGGGGGGTCTAGATGGAAATGAGCAGTTCTTC
NA,TRBJ1-1,NA,TRBV19,CASRYDSKMNTEAFF,TGTGCCAGTAGATACGACAGCAAAATGAACACTGAAGCTTTCTTT
NA,TRBJ1-2,NA,TRBV4-3,CASSQDPGRLYGYTF,TGCGCCAGCAGCCAAGATCCCGGCAGGCTCTATGGCTACACCTTC
few,TRBJ1-6,NA,TRBV5-1,CASSSLDLNNSPLHF,TGCGCCAGCAGCTCCCTGGACTTAAATAATTCACCCCTCCACTTT
few,TRBJ1-2,NA,TRBV6-2/TRBV6-3,CASSYSVRQRYGYTF,TGTGCCAGCAGTTACTCGGTACGACAGCGCTATGGCTACACCTTC
NA,TRBJ1-1,TRBD1,TRBV30,CAWALTGLNTEAFF,TGTGCCTGGGCGCTGACAGGGCTGAACACTGAAGCTTTCTTT
NA,TRBJ1-1,TRBD1,TRBV19,CASSISRGRTEAFF,TGTGCCAGTAGTATATCCAGGGGGCGGACTGAAGCTTTCTTT
NA,TRBJ1-4,TRBD1,TRBV19,CASSITGQAFEKLFF,TGTGCCAGTAGTATAACGGGACAGGCGTTTGAAAAACTGTTTTTT
NA,TRBJ2-6,NA,TRBV19,CASSIGAGSGANVLTF,TGTGCCAGTAGTATAGGGGCTGGCTCTGGGGCCAACGTCCTGACTTTC
NA,TRBJ1-5,NA,TRBV6-1,CASSEGRIGQPQHF,TGTGCCAGCAGTGAAGGGAGGATTGGGCAGCCCCAGCATTTT
NA,TRBJ1-5,TRBD1,TRBV2,CASSSDRGNNQPQHF,TGTGCCAGCAGCTCGGACAGGGGGAACAATCAGCCCCAGCATTTT
NA,TRBJ1-2,TRBD1,TRBV7-2,CASSRPGQGNKLF,TGTGCCAGCAGCCGACCGGGACAGGGTAATAAACTTTTC
few,TRBJ1-4,TRBD1,TRBV28,CASTTGTGINEKLFF,TGTGCCAGCACAACGGGGACAGGGATTAATGAAAAACTGTTTTTT
NA,TRBJ1-2,NA,TRBV7-3,CASSLEPAGGYTF,TGTGCCAGCAGCTTGGAACCCGCGGGAGGCTACACCTTC
NA,TRBJ1-2,NA,TRBV19,CASSEGTINYGYTF,TGTGCCAGTAGCGAGGGCACTATTAACTATGGCTACACCTTC
NA,TRBJ1-2,NA,TRBV4-2,CASSQGRLNYGYTF,TGTGCCAGCAGCCAGGGACGGTTAAACTATGGCTACACCTTC
NA,TRBJ1-4,TRBD1,TRBV3-1/TRBV3-2,CASSGRTGGDWEKLFF,TGTGCCAGCAGCGGACGGACAGGGGGCGATTGGGAAAAACTGTTTTTT
NA,TRBJ2-5,NA,TRBV9,CASSVGQGQETQYF,TGTGCCAGCAGCGTAGGGCAGGGTCAAGAGACCCAGTACTTC
NA,TRBJ1-1,NA,TRBV18,CASSPGAGDTEAFF,TGTGCCAGCTCACCAGGGGCGGGGGACACTGAAGCTTTCTTT
NA,TRBJ2-7,NA,TRBV15,CATSMDILGEQYF,TGTGCCACCAGCATGGACATCTTGGGGGAGCAGTACTTC
NA,TRBJ2-1,TRBD2,TRBV5-1,CASSVTSGGLLDEQFF,TGCGCCAGCAGCGTGACTAGCGGGGGGCTTTTGGATGAGCAGTTCTTC
NA,TRBJ1-3,TRBD1,TRBV5-6,CASSRTGSGNTIYF,TGTGCCAGCAGCCGGACAGGGTCTGGAAACACCATATATTTT
NA,TRBJ2-6,NA,TRBV19,CASSIGRLGANVLTF,TGTGCCAGTAGTATCGGGCGGTTAGGGGCCAACGTCCTGACTTTC
NA,TRBJ2-7,NA,TRBV5-1,CASSRSNSGTAYEQYF,TGCGCCAGCAGTAGATCAAATAGCGGGACAGCCTACGAGCAGTACTTC
NA,TRBJ2-5,NA,TRBV5-4,CASSLVGGQETQYF,TGTGCCAGCAGCTTGGTGGGGGGTCAAGAGACCCAGTACTTC
NA,TRBJ1-5,NA,TRBV6-5,CASISLGDSNQPQHF,TGTGCCAGCATCTCCTTGGGGGATAGCAATCAGCCCCAGCATTTT
NA,TRBJ1-5,TRBD1,TRBV12-3/TRBV12-4,CASSRTGGQPQHF,TGTGCCAGCAGTCGGACAGGGGGTCAGCCCCAGCATTTT
NA,TRBJ1-1,NA,TRBV6-2/TRBV6-3,CASSFVANTEAFF,TGTGCCAGCAGTTTTGTCGCGAACACTGAAGCTTTCTTT
NA,TRBJ1-1,NA,TRBV5-1,CASSLASGESEAFF,TGCGCCAGCAGCTTGGCCTCCGGGGAGTCTGAAGCTTTCTTT
NA,TRBJ1-3,NA,TRBV5-1,CASSANTGSSGNTIYF,TGCGCCAGCAGCGCAAACACAGGGAGCTCTGGAAACACCATATATTTT
NA,TRBJ2-3,TRBD1,TRBV9,CASSPGTGDTQYF,TGTGCCAGCAGCCCGGGGACAGGGGATACGCAGTATTTT
once,TRBJ2-3,NA,TRBV4-1,CASSQVGVQYTDTQYF,TGCGCCAGCAGCCAAGTGGGGGTACAGTACACAGATACGCAGTATTTT
NA,TRBJ2-7,NA,TRBV6-5,CASSPNFHEQYF,TGTGCCAGCAGTCCAAACTTCCACGAGCAGTACTTC
NA,TRBJ1-1,NA,TRBV7-2,CASSTIGYTEAFF,TGTGCCAGCAGCACCATAGGGTACACTGAAGCTTTCTTT
NA,TRBJ2-1,NA,TRBV5-1,CASSLVGTNEQFF,TGCGCCAGCAGCTTGGTGGGAACCAATGAGCAGTTCTTC
NA,TRBJ1-2,TRBD1,TRBV19,CASSRTGYYGYTF,TGTGCCAGTAGCAGGACAGGGTACTATGGCTACACCTTC